The clone carrying this TCR beta chain was detected ten times or more. No antigen is known for it. Breast cancer patients provided tissue from their axillary draining lymph nodes. The CDR3 contains 14 residues. CDR1 and CDR2 from the germline V gene are MNHNY and SVGAGI (reference sequence). Trimming cost V 2 bases and J 5 bases; bases outside gene matches: 4. The data originate from a study of breast tumors, draining lymph nodes, adjacent tissues. General study findings and limits: Tumor repertoires ranked between lymph nodes and nontumor tissue in diversity, with V and J gene preferences. Data fit most tumor T cells coming from lymph node, expanding in tumor. Data only fit, rather than demonstrated, lymph node origin of most tumor T cells.

Each CDR3 protein is one row after TCRdb ran MiXCR on the multiplex PCR reads. The sample includes 200,000 to 250,000 distinct CDR3 sequences, roughly 32% of them seen just once. The source material was axillary lymph node tissue. The clonotype comes from a female donor with breast cancer. Some clones in this sample may be carry-over from other donors' samples. The chain combines TRBV6-6 with TRBJ2-7; 9 bases fit TRBD2. The CDR3 DNA reads as TGTGCCAGCAGTTACGGCGGGAGGGGGAACGAGCAGTACTTC. It translates to CASSYGGRGNEQYF.